One and the same sample provided the 4 T cell receptor beta chains below, sequenced in a study of T cells after yellow fever vaccination. TCRdb recomputed calls from the 5' RACE reads with MiXCR, one row per CDR3 protein. Of about 300,000 distinct CDR3 sequences listed, around 7% were seen once; the top ten hold 18%. Sample: PBMCs, taken more than 35 days after the first yellow fever vaccination. These receptors came from a man younger than 30 who received the YFV17D yellow fever vaccine.

This clonotype was recorded a few times. The V gene is TRBV30, the J gene TRBJ2-5; 12 positions agree with TRBD2. The V gene end was trimmed by 5 bases and the J gene end by 0 bases; junction bases not matched to a gene: 4. The CDR3 is made up of 15 amino acids. Germline CDR1 reads GTSNPN; CDR2 reads SVGIG (reference sequence). The CDR3 reads CAWGLAGSYQETQYF. In nucleotides, the CDR3 is TGTGCCTGGGGACTAGCGGGGTCGTACCAAGAGACCCAGTACTTC.

This clonotype was detected a few times. The CDR3 region is CASSPQQGWGRDEQFF. CDR3 DNA sequence: TGCGCCAGCAGCCCGCAGCAAGGGTGGGGGAGGGATGAGCAGTTCTTC. The chain combines TRBV4-1 with TRBJ2-1; 7 nucleotides match TRBD2. The CDR3 consists of 16 residues. Trimming took 4 bases from V and 8 from J; bases not matched to a gene: 14. Germline lookup yields CDR1 MGHRA and CDR2 YSYEKL.

In its sample, this clonotype was seen a few times. This chain uses TRBV5-1 with TRBJ2-1; no reliable D call. The CDR3 is made up of 12 amino acids. Germline lookup yields CDR1 SGHRS and CDR2 YFSETQ. V lost 4 bases and J 10 bases, leaving 12 bases between the germline ends. The CDR3 DNA follows: TGCGCCAGCAGCCTGCCTTTACAAGAGCAGTTCTTC. Protein sequence: CASSLPLQEQFF.

This clonotype occurred many times. The chain combines TRBV5-1 with TRBJ1-1; the match to TRBD1 covers 8 bases. V shed 3 bases and J 7 bases; nucleotides not matched to a gene: 8. This CDR3 region has 14 residues. Germline V gene lookup returns CDR1 SGHRS and CDR2 YFSETQ. This CDR3 is CASSWGGQGIEAFF. The CDR3 nucleotides read TGCGCCAGCAGCTGGGGCGGACAGGGTATTGAAGCTTTCTTT.